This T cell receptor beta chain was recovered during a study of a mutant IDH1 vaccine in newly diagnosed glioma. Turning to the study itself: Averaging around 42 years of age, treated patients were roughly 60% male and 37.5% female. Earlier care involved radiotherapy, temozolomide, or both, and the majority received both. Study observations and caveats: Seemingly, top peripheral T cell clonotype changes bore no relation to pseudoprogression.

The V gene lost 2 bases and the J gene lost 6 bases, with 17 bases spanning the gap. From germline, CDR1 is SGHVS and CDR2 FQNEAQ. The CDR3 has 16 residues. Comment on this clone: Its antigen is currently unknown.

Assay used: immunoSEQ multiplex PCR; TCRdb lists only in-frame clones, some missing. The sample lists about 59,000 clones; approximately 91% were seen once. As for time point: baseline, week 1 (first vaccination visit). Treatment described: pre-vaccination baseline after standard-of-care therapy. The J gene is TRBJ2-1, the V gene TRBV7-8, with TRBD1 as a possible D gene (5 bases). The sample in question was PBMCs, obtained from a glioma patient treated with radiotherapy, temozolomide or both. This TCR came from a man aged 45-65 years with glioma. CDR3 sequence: CASSLSGAGRRNEQFF. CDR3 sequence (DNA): TGTGCCAGCAGCTTAAGTGGGGCAGGGCGCCGCAATGAGCAGTTCTTC.